Only a few counts were recorded for the clone carrying this T cell receptor beta chain. The antigen remains unidentified. V lost 7 bases to trimming and J lost 0 bases, with 13 bases between them. Germline CDR1 reads DFQATT; CDR2 reads SNEGSKA (reference sequence). This CDR3 spans 13 amino acids. With a J-beta primer mix and a sample-barcoded 5' primer, a second PCR ran about 7 to 12 cycles. Tagging of each cDNA molecule was performed by a template-switch adaptor with 12 random nucleotides. TCRdb fed the 5' RACE reads into MiXCR, producing one record per CDR3 protein. The sample lists 950,000 to 1,200,000 distinct CDR3 sequences, around two fifths occurring once. The sample originates from a study of blood T cells in healthy people across ages. Study-level results: Without sorted subsets, naive and antigen-experienced compartments could not be conclusively compared.

The chain is built from TRBV20-1 and TRBJ2-7, with a possible D match to TRBD2 (6 bases). The clonotype was recovered from a man aged 18-30 years in good health. The sequencing input was blood. In nucleotides, the CDR3 is TGCAGTGTTACTATCGGGAGCTCCTACGAGCAGTACTTC. Amino acids: CSVTIGSSYEQYF.